A single sample is the source of the 31 T cell receptor beta chains below, sequenced in a study of shared clonotypes between healthy human individuals. The data were produced by immunoSEQ multiplex PCR, yet TCRdb's version contains in-frame clones alone and is incomplete. Of millions of clones in the sample, 85% to 95% were seen once. Sequences were obtained from naive CD4+ T cells sorted from blood. Subset denoted: CD45RA+ positively selected. Receptors were obtained from a man in his late teens or twenties in good health.

This chain links TRBV4-2 with TRBJ1-4; tentative D call: TRBD1 (6 bases). CDR1 is LGHNA and CDR2 is YNFKEQ in the germline V gene. This CDR3 spans 16 amino acids. V was shortened by 4 bases and J by 0 bases, with 12 bases between the two germline ends. The CDR3 DNA follows: TGTGCCAGCAGCCCCGGGACAAGTACAACTAATGAAAAACTGTTTTTT. It translates to CASSPGTSTTNEKLFF.

The V and J genes are TRBV9 and TRBJ2-1, with TRBD2 matching over 13 bases. Germline CDR1 and CDR2: SGDLS and YYNGEE. Losses at the gene ends were 1 base for V and 3 bases for J; bases not matched to a gene: 4. The CDR3 contains 17 residues. The CDR3 region is CASSVTGTSGVYNEQFF. In nucleotides, the CDR3 is TGTGCCAGCAGCGTAACCGGGACTAGCGGGGTCTACAATGAGCAGTTCTTC.

J is TRBJ2-7 and V is TRBV28; a weak D match, TRBD2 (6 bases). V lost 6 bases and J 7 bases, leaving 13 bases between the germline ends. Germline CDR1 reads MDHEN; CDR2 reads SYDVKM. The CDR3 contains 12 residues. CDR3 in DNA: TGTGCCAGCAGCCTTCGGCGGGGTGAGCAGTACTTC. It codes for CASSLRRGEQYF.

The chain links TRBV30 to TRBJ1-5, with D uncertain. V was pared by 2 bases and J by 6 bases, with 11 bases between. This CDR3 spans 13 amino acids. CDR1 GTSNPN and CDR2 SVGIG come from the germline V gene (reference sequence). Here the CDR3 reads CAWSSSLGQPQHF. For the CDR3, the DNA is TGTGCCTGGAGTTCGAGTCTCGGTCAGCCCCAGCATTTT.

The V call is TRBV5-6, the J call TRBJ2-2; tentatively, D is TRBD2 (6 bases). In germline, CDR1 is SGHDT, CDR2 YYEEEE. V lost 0 bases and J 7 bases, leaving 10 bases between the germline ends. The CDR3 is 14 amino acids. The CDR3 reads CASSLARGVGELFF. The CDR3 DNA follows: TGTGCCAGCAGCTTGGCGCGGGGAGTCGGGGAGCTGTTTTTT.

V usage is TRBV2 and J usage is TRBJ2-7; 8 bases are a match to TRBD1. V was clipped by 6 bases and J by 2 bases; unmatched bases: 6. Germline CDR1 and CDR2: SNHLY and FYNNEI. CDR3 length: 14 amino acids. The CDR3 DNA is TGTGCCAGCAGGACAGGGGCGGGAACCTACGAGCAGTACTTC. Translated, it gives CASRTGAGTYEQYF.

CDR3 DNA: TGTGCCAGCAGCCGTCCCGGGAGCTCCTACAATGAGCAGTTCTTC. Translating gives CASSRPGSSYNEQFF. The chain carries TRBV5-6 and TRBJ2-1; tentatively, D is TRBD2 (6 bases). The CDR3 loop spans 15 amino acids. Germline assignment: CDR1 SGHDT and CDR2 YYEEEE. Trimming removed 4 bases at V and 0 bases at J, with 11 bases between.

The chain is built from TRBV10-3 and TRBJ2-3, with TRBD1 as a possible D gene (6 bases). CDR3 length: 13 amino acids. Deletions cut 10 bases from V and 2 bases from J, with 13 bases between. Per germline, CDR1 ENHRY and CDR2 SYGVKD. This chain's CDR3 is CATLGQHTDTQYF. DNA of the CDR3: TGTGCCACGCTCGGACAGCACACAGATACGCAGTATTTT.

The gene calls are TRBV5-1 and TRBJ2-7, with unresolved D. Germline V CDR1 and CDR2: SGHRS, YFSETQ. The CDR3 covers 13 residues. V was pared by 0 bases and J by 12 bases, with 16 bases between. For the CDR3, the DNA is TGCGCCAGCAGCTTGGAAGGTAACGGGTTAACGTACTTC. This codes for CASSLEGNGLTYF.

The rearrangement joins TRBV5-1 to TRBJ1-1, with D possibly TRBD1 on 5 matching bases. The CDR3 has 15 residues. The germline V gene encodes CDR1 SGHRS and CDR2 YFSETQ. Trimming took off 4 bases at V and 0 bases at J, with 13 bases between the two ends. The DNA of the CDR3 is TGCGCCAGCAGCGAGGGACGGACCATGAACACTGAAGCTTTCTTT. This codes for CASSEGRTMNTEAFF. The full variable domain, in which reference TRBV5-1 and TRBJ1-1 provide the parts outside the CDR3, is KAGVTQTPRYLIKTRGQQVTLSCSPISGHRSVSWYQQTPGQGLQFLFEYFSETQRNKGNFPGRFSGRQFSNSRSEMNVSTLELGDSALYLCASSEGRTMNTEAFFGQGTRLTVV.

CDR3 DNA: TGTGCCTGGAGCCTTAAAGAGACCCAGTACTTC. Protein sequence: CAWSLKETQYF. The chain uses TRBV30 and TRBJ2-5, with D unclear. V was trimmed by 3 bases and J by 3 bases, leaving 5 bases between them. Per the germline V gene, CDR1 is GTSNPN and CDR2 is SVGIG (reference sequence). The CDR3 is made up of 11 amino acids.

The chain carries TRBV2 and TRBJ1-4; no clear D gene. The ends were cut back, 5 bases at V and 0 bases at J, with 10 bases in the middle. The germline gives CDR1 SNHLY, CDR2 FYNNEI. CDR3 size: 15 residues. The CDR3 reads CASSREGATNEKLFF. CDR3 DNA: TGTGCCAGCAGTCGCGAGGGTGCAACTAATGAAAAACTGTTTTTT.

The V and J genes are TRBV5-5 and TRBJ1-4; no definite D call. The germline V gene has CDR1 SGHKS and CDR2 YYEKEE (reference sequence). The CDR3 covers 16 residues. Trimming removed 0 bases from V and 5 bases from J, with 14 bases in between. The CDR3 here is CASSLGVNILNEKLFF. The DNA for the CDR3 is TGTGCCAGCAGCTTGGGGGTTAACATTCTAAATGAAAAACTGTTTTTT.

As for this clone: The same CDR3 is also encoded by other DNA sequences in this sample. The chain joins TRBV20-1 to TRBJ2-1; the D is unclear. Trimming pared 3 bases from V and 10 bases from J, leaving 7 bases between. The CDR3 sequence is 10 residues long. Germline V gene lookup returns CDR1 DFQATT and CDR2 SNEGSKA (reference sequence). CDR3 bases: TGCAGTGCTAGGATGGACGAGCAGTTCTTC. Its protein is CSARMDEQFF.

The V gene is TRBV30, the J gene TRBJ1-5; maybe TRBD1 (5 bases). Germline-derived CDR1 and CDR2 are GTSNPN and SVGIG (reference sequence). The CDR3 sequence is 14 residues long. V was cut by 2 bases and J by 6 bases, with 14 bases left in between. The CDR3 DNA reads as TGTGCCTGGAGTTATCGCCAGGGAAGTCAGCCCCAGCATTTT. Translating it yields CAWSYRQGSQPQHF.

The rearrangement joins TRBV6-5 to TRBJ2-1; perhaps TRBD2 as D (5 bases). This CDR3 is 14 amino acids long. Trimming took off 6 bases at V and 8 bases at J, with 17 bases between the two ends. Germline assignment: CDR1 MNHEY and CDR2 SVGAGI. The CDR3 reads CASSPGGGPDEQFF. For the CDR3, the DNA is TGTGCCAGCAGCCCTGGCGGCGGGCCGGATGAGCAGTTCTTC.

The chain has TRBV19 and TRBJ2-6; a weak D match, TRBD1 (5 bases). V dropped 3 bases and J dropped 0 bases, with 15 bases sitting between them. CDR1 LNHDA and CDR2 SQIVND come from the germline V gene (reference sequence). This CDR3 contains 18 residues. CDR3: CASSIPAGPNSGANVLTF. The CDR3 nucleotides are TGTGCCAGTAGTATCCCGGCAGGGCCTAACTCTGGGGCCAACGTCCTGACTTTC.

About this clone: It may be a read error: a sequence one base away is much more abundant. The chain has TRBV5-5 and TRBJ1-5; D unresolved. Germline values: CDR1 SGHKS, CDR2 YYEKEE (reference sequence). The CDR3 sequence is 13 residues long. Trimming stripped 2 bases from V and 1 base from J, with 4 bases between. The CDR3 loop reads CASSLESNQPQHF. The CDR3 coding sequence is TGTGCCAGCAGCTTAGAAAGCAATCAGCCCCAGCATTTT.

The chain joins TRBV30 to TRBJ1-6; D is unresolved. Trimming left V 0 bases short and J 0 bases short, with 9 bases between. The CDR3 runs to 16 residues. Germline CDR1 reads GTSNPN; CDR2 reads SVGIG (reference sequence). CDR3 in amino acids: CAWSVIWGSYNSPLHF. DNA for the CDR3: TGTGCCTGGAGTGTAATTTGGGGCTCCTATAATTCACCCCTCCACTTT.

J is TRBJ2-3 and V is TRBV11-2, with D tentatively TRBD2 (7 bases). V was clipped by 6 bases and J by 0 bases, with 25 bases between them. The germline CDR1 and CDR2 sequences are SGHAT and FQNNGV. The CDR3 runs 19 residues. The CDR3 protein is CASRPTLGGTLSSTDTQYF. The DNA for the CDR3 is TGTGCCAGCAGACCCACGCTGGGGGGGACACTCTCTAGCACAGATACGCAGTATTTT.

The V call is TRBV5-4, the J call TRBJ2-5, with TRBD2 matching over 9 bases. Germline values: CDR1 SGHNT, CDR2 YYREEE (reference sequence). The ends lost 10 bases at V and 3 bases at J; junction bases unmatched: 13. The CDR3 is 15 amino acids. The CDR3 DNA is TGTGCCCTTCAGAATATAGCTAGCGGGGAAGAGACCCAGTACTTC. Translating it yields CALQNIASGEETQYF. Complete variable domain (other parts from reference TRBV5-4 and TRBJ2-5): ETGVTQSPTHLIKTRGQQVTLRCSSQSGHNTVSWYQQALGQGPQFIFQYYREEENGRGNFPPRFSGLQFPNYSSELNVNALELDDSALYLCALQNIASGEETQYFGPGTRLLVL.

The V gene is TRBV18, the J gene TRBJ1-1, with D uncertain. Looked up from germline, CDR1 is KGHSH and CDR2 is LQKENI. Trimming took 8 bases from V and 2 from J, leaving 3 bases between them. CDR3 length equals 10 residues. The CDR3, as DNA: TGTGCCAGCCGCAACACTGAAGCTTTCTTT. Amino acid sequence: CASRNTEAFF.

J is TRBJ2-1 and V is TRBV5-4; 9 nucleotides match TRBD1. V dropped 4 bases and J dropped 2; count of bases not matched to a gene: 4. Germline lookup yields CDR1 SGHNT and CDR2 YYREEE (reference sequence). The CDR3 runs to 15 residues. In nucleotides, the CDR3 is TGTGCCAGCAGCCAAGACAGGGGGGCCTACAATGAGCAGTTCTTC. Translation: CASSQDRGAYNEQFF.

The CDR3 nucleotides read TGTGCCAGCTCAGCCGGGAATCGAGAGTACGAGCAGTACTTC. Translated, it gives CASSAGNREYEQYF. This chain connects TRBV18 to TRBJ2-7; D might be TRBD2 (5 bases). The germline V gene has CDR1 KGHSH and CDR2 LQKENI. Trimming took off 5 bases at V and 4 bases at J, with 15 bases between the two ends. There are 14 residues in the CDR3.

Points on this clone: The sample carries other DNA sequences with the same CDR3. J is TRBJ2-5 and V is TRBV2; 7 bases are a match to TRBD1. The V segment lost 5 bases and the J segment 3 bases; nucleotides outside the gene matches: 3. CDR1 is SNHLY, CDR2 FYNNEI, per germline. The CDR3 length is 13 residues. CDR3 nucleotide sequence: TGTGCCAGCAGTAGACAGGGAAAAGAGACCCAGTACTTC. Its translation: CASSRQGKETQYF.

This clone came up once. This chain links TRBV18 with TRBJ2-3, with D unresolved. The CDR3 sequence is 13 residues long. Per germline, CDR1 KGHSH and CDR2 LQKENI. V lost 4 bases, J lost 4 bases, and 9 bases lay in between. Written as DNA, the CDR3 is TGTGCCAGCTCACAGGGATCGGCAGATACGCAGTATTTT. Translating it yields CASSQGSADTQYF.

This clone was picked up one time. This rearrangement joins TRBV5-4 to TRBJ2-2; D gene uncertain. The V gene's germline CDR1 is SGHNT and CDR2 YYREEE (reference sequence). The ends were cut back, 5 bases at V and 1 base at J, with 12 bases in the middle. CDR3 size: 15 residues. The CDR3 region has the DNA TGTGCCAGCAGATCCGTCCCAGGGAACACCGGGGAGCTGTTTTTT. Encoded protein: CASRSVPGNTGELFF.

In this sample, this clone turned up once. The chain employs TRBV28 and TRBJ2-1; 8 nucleotides match TRBD2. The junction had 11 bases not matched to a gene; V was cut back by 6 bases and J by 4 bases. The CDR3 totals 16 residues. Germline CDR1 MDHEN, CDR2 SYDVKM. This chain's CDR3 is CASSPPGGPTYNEQFF. The CDR3, as DNA: TGTGCCAGCAGCCCACCGGGGGGGCCTACATACAATGAGCAGTTCTTC.

With respect to this clone: The same CDR3 can be traced to other DNA sequences in this sample. V usage is TRBV6-5 and J usage is TRBJ2-1, with 11 bases fitting TRBD2. After removal of 2 bases from V and 4 bases from J, the junction contained 1 base not matched to a gene. This CDR3 contains 15 residues. Germline CDR1 and CDR2: MNHEY and SVGAGI. The DNA of the CDR3 is TGTGCCAGCAGTTACGGGACTAGCGGTTACAATGAGCAGTTCTTC. It codes for CASSYGTSGYNEQFF.

This clone appeared a single time. J is TRBJ1-1 and V is TRBV18, with TRBD1 matching 10 bases. J gave up 6 bases and V 2 bases, and 6 bases lay outside the gene matches. The CDR3 runs to 15 residues. Per germline, CDR1 KGHSH and CDR2 LQKENI. CDR3 nucleotides: TGTGCCAGCTCACCAGACAGGGGGCGGAGGGCTGAAGCTTTCTTT. Residues: CASSPDRGRRAEAFF.

The chain joins TRBV29-1 to TRBJ2-7; no clear D gene. V lost 0 bases and J 4 bases, leaving 16 bases between the germline ends. The germline V gene encodes CDR1 SQVTM and CDR2 ANQGSEA. The CDR3 is 15 amino acids. The CDR3 sequence: CSVEDEALGEYEQYF. In DNA form, the CDR3 reads TGCAGCGTTGAAGATGAAGCTCTTGGAGAATACGAGCAGTACTTC.